This T cell receptor (beta chain) is from a study of T cell responses to AZD1222 COVID-19 vaccine. Whole-study results and caveats: Along spike, vaccine-associated CD4 TCRs were found throughout, with dominance at 160-218 and 743-854.

In its sample, this clone was seen once. The antigen remains unidentified. Germline CDR1 and CDR2: SEHNR and FQNEAQ (reference sequence). Trimming pared 7 bases from V and 4 bases from J, leaving 2 bases between. This CDR3 has 9 residues. Here immunoSEQ multiplex PCR was the method, and the copy in TCRdb shows in-frame clones only, minus some. The repertoire holds 130,000 to 150,000 clones, with around nine tenths as singletons. The sequence was obtained from an adult who received the AZD1222 COVID-19 vaccine. This sample comprised peripheral blood, obtained 28 days after the second AZD1222 dose. The rearrangement links TRBV7-9 to TRBJ2-7; D ambiguous. CDR3 amino acids: CASKYEQYF. In nucleotides, the CDR3 is TGTGCCAGCAAGTACGAGCAGTACTTC. The variable domain in full, with the rest retrieved from reference TRBV7-9 and TRBJ2-7, is DTGVSQNPRHKITKRGQNVTFRCDPISEHNRLYWYRQTLGQGPEFLTYFQNEAQLEKSRLLSDRFSAERPKGSFSTLEIQRTEQGDSAMYLCASKYEQYFGPGTRLTVT.